This T cell receptor (beta chain) was documented in a study of T cell responses to AZD1222 COVID-19 vaccine. Study results and limitations: The donors showed a predominance of white British ancestry and of females, with possible underestimation of clonal diversity.

In regard to this clone: Antigen specificity is unknown.

Trimming at V came to 6 bases and at J to 2 bases, leaving 5 bases not matched to a gene. The CDR3 has 15 residues. Germline CDR1 MNHEY, CDR2 SVGAGI. Sequencing was performed with immunoSEQ multiplex PCR; in TCRdb, only in-frame clones are kept and a portion is missing. The sample records about 150,000 clones, 90% being singletons. This rearrangement joins TRBV6-5 to TRBJ1-3; the match to TRBD1 covers 9 bases. This receptor was taken from an adult in good health. Sequences were derived from peripheral blood, sampled on day 0 of AZD1222 vaccination. CDR3 nucleotide sequence: TGTGCCAGCAGAGGGGACAGGGTCACTGGAAACACCATATATTTT. This encodes CASRGDRVTGNTIYF.